A single T cell receptor (beta chain) is shown here with its context. Its antigen is currently unknown. The sample holds other DNA sequences that translate to the same CDR3. The data were taken from a study of shared clonotypes between healthy human individuals. Study as a whole: Contributing individuals were two females and three males aged 18 to 49. Broader study findings: A handful of donors showed sharing of approximately 5% of naive CD4 clonotypes. Generally, naive subsets came out with larger estimated richness than memory subsets.

Germline V gives CDR1 SGHVS, CDR2 FQNEAQ. The CDR3 length is 14 residues. The V end lost 1 base, the J end lost 1 base, and 7 bases lay between the germline ends. Assay: immunoSEQ multiplex PCR; the TCRdb copy retains only in-frame clones and omits some. The sample shows fewer than 2.5 million clones, more than 85% of them seen only once. CD4+ cell separation produced CD45RA+ naive and CD45RA-negative memory subsets. The chain recombines TRBV7-8 with TRBJ1-1, with D perhaps matching TRBD1 (5 bases). Sequenced: naive CD4+ T cells from PBMCs. Subset meaning: CD45RA+ positively selected. The sequence came from a man aged 18 to 35 in good health. Some clones in this sample may be carry-over from other donors' samples. CDR3 region: CASSLVTGNTEAFF. The CDR3 nucleotides read TGTGCCAGCAGCTTAGTTACAGGGAACACTGAAGCTTTCTTT.